This TCR beta chain appears in the sequencing data of a study of regulatory T cells in long-lasting Graves disease. Per germline, CDR1 SGHKS and CDR2 YYEKEE (reference sequence). Trimming removed 4 bases from V and 4 bases from J, with 18 bases in between. The CDR3 sequence is 15 residues long. Time point: newly diagnosed GD, antithyroid drugs for less than 3 months. There was RNA extracted from PBMCs, and the TCR library was made from it. Arm-PCR with iRepertoire HTBI primers amplified the CDR3 regions for these TCR beta libraries. TCRdb re-called the multiplex PCR reads through MiXCR, storing one row per CDR3 protein. The data show about 620,000 distinct CDR3 sequences, roughly 15% seen once. These data also featured in a second study, about T cells in Graves' hyperthyroidism and ophthalmopathy.

This clonotype was sampled from a woman in her 30s with Graves disease. The V and J genes are TRBV5-5 and TRBJ2-7; no clear D. This specimen consisted of peripheral blood mononuclear cells (PBMCs), obtained at new diagnosis, from a patient treated with antithyroid drugs. The CDR3 region has the DNA TGTGCCAGCAGCATCCGTCTTACCCGTGATTACGAGCAGTACTTC. Translated, it gives CASSIRLTRDYEQYF.